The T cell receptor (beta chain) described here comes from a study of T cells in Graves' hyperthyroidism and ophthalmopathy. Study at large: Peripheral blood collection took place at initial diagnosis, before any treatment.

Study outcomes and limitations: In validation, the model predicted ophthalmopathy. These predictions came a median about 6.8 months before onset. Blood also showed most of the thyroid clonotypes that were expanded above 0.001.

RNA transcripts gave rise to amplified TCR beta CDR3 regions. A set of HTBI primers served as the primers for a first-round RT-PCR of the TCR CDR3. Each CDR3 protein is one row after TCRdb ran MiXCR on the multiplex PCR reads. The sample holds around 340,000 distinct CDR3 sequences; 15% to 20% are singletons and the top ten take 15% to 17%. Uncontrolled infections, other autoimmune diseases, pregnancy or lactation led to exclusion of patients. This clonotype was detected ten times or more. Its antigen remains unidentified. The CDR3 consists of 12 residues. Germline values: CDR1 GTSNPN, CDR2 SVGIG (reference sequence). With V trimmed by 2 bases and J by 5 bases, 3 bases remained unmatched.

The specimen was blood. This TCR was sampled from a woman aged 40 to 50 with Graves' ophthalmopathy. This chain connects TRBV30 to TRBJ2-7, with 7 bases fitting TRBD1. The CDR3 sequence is CAWSWTGDEQYF. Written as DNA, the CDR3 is TGTGCCTGGAGTTGGACAGGTGACGAGCAGTACTTC. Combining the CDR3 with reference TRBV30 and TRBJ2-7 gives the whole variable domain SQTIHQWPATLVQPVGSPLSLECTVEGTSNPNLYWYRQAAGRGLQLLFYSVGIGQISSEVPQNLSASRPQDRQFILSSKKLLLSDSGFYLCAWSWTGDEQYFGPGTRLTVT.